The rows below give T cell receptor beta chains drawn from one sample of a study of regulatory T cells in long-lasting Graves disease. TCRdb reprocessed the multiplex PCR reads via MiXCR and lists one record per CDR3 protein. The table shows roughly 420,000 distinct CDR3 sequences, with about 17% occurring only once. Separately, the same data were catalogued under a study of T cells in Graves' hyperthyroidism and ophthalmopathy.

The source material was peripheral blood mononuclear cells (PBMCs), sampled at new diagnosis, from a patient treated with antithyroid drugs. All receptors come from a woman in her late teens or twenties with Graves disease. CDR3s include the opening cysteine and the closing phenylalanine or tryptophan. A D gene is named only where the DNA matches it firmly. Size is omitted from some rows. Given values are once, few, many or a class for expanded clones.

j_call d_call v_call clone_size cdr3_nt cdr3_aa
TRBJ1-1 . TRBV15 . TGTGCCACCAGCAATGGCAGGAGGCCGAACACTGAAGCTTTCTTT CATSNGRRPNTEAFF
TRBJ2-3 TRBD2 TRBV7-2 . TGTGCCAGCAGCTTGAGGACTAGCGGGAGCTACCCAGATACGCAGTATTTT CASSLRTSGSYPDTQYF
TRBJ1-5 . TRBV12-3/TRBV12-4 many TGTGCCAGCAGTGCGGACGGAGGCAATCAGCCCCAGCATTTT CASSADGGNQPQHF
TRBJ2-6 TRBD1 TRBV5-1 . TGCGCCAGCACCCTGACAGGGGGCGGTGGGGCCAACGTCCTGACTTTC CASTLTGGGGANVLTF
TRBJ2-1 TRBD2 TRBV28 many TGTGCCAGCACCCGATTGGGACTAGCGGGGCACAATGAGCAGTTCTTC CASTRLGLAGHNEQFF
TRBJ1-3 . TRBV20-1 . TGCAGTGCTGTGGGTCCTGGAAACACCATATATTTT CSAVGPGNTIYF
TRBJ2-3 . TRBV5-1 . TGCGCCAGCAGCGCGGGACACTCTAGCACAGATACGCAGTATTTT CASSAGHSSTDTQYF
TRBJ1-5 TRBD1 TRBV20-1 . TGCAGTGCGTCAGACAGGGGGCTGTCGGGTTATAGCAATCAGCCCCAGCATTTT CSASDRGLSGYSNQPQHF
TRBJ2-7 . TRBV7-8 many TGTGCCAGCAGCATAGGACCGGTGGCCTACGAGCAGTACTTC CASSIGPVAYEQYF
TRBJ2-4 . TRBV6-2/TRBV6-3 few TGTGCCAGCAGTTCCGGCACAGGCATTCAGTACTTC CASSSGTGIQYF
TRBJ1-1 . TRBV2 few TGTGCCAGCAGGGATCCCCGGACAGCGAACACTGAAGCTTTCTTT CASRDPRTANTEAFF
TRBJ2-1 . TRBV27 few TGTGCCAGCCGCTGGGGAGAGGCCTACAATGAGCAGTTCTTC CASRWGEAYNEQFF
TRBJ2-4 . TRBV11-2 few TGTGCCAGCAGCCCCTCGACAGGGGTCCCCGCGGGGGTTCAGTACTTC CASSPSTGVPAGVQYF
TRBJ2-5 . TRBV29-1 many TGCAGCGTTGGGAAGGCGGAGACCCAGTACTTC CSVGKAETQYF
TRBJ2-5 TRBD2 TRBV28 once TGTGCCAGCTGGACTAGCAGAGAAGAGACCCAGTACTTC CASWTSREETQYF
TRBJ1-4 TRBD1 TRBV5-5 . TGTGCCAGCAGCTTCTTTACAGGGGTCGGAGAAAAACTGTTTTTT CASSFFTGVGEKLFF
TRBJ1-4 . TRBV30 many TGTGCCTGGAGTATGTGGGAAGAAAAACTGTTTTTT CAWSMWEEKLFF
TRBJ2-3 . TRBV7-8 many TGTGCCAGCAGCTTTCGCGGAGACACAGATACGCAGTATTTT CASSFRGDTDTQYF
TRBJ1-1 . TRBV7-2 few TGTGCCAGCAGCTTCCCACAGGGTACCCGGAGCAACACTGAAGCTTTCTTT CASSFPQGTRSNTEAFF
TRBJ2-2 TRBD2 TRBV20-1 many TGCAGTGCTAGAGAACTAGCGGGACACACCGGGGAGCTGTTTTTT CSARELAGHTGELFF
TRBJ1-2 . TRBV6-1 many TGTGCCAGCAGTCCACAGGTGGGAGTAGGTGGCTACACCTTC CASSPQVGVGGYTF
TRBJ1-1 . TRBV12-3/TRBV12-4 many TGTGCCAGCAGTCCCTCGGGGTTCGAAGCTTTCTTT CASSPSGFEAFF
TRBJ1-5 . TRBV28 few TGTGCCAGCACTTTTGGGGACATTCTTAGCAATCAGCCCCAGCATTTT CASTFGDILSNQPQHF
TRBJ2-1 TRBD2 TRBV6-5 few TGTGCCAGCAGTTCCACCTCCTTCAGACTAGCGGGAGGGGGTGAGCAGTTCTTC CASSSTSFRLAGGGEQFF
TRBJ1-2 TRBD1 TRBV10-2 . TGCGCCAGCAAGGACAGGGGCTATGGCTACACCTTC CASKDRGYGYTF
TRBJ2-3 . TRBV18 many TGTGCCAGCTCACCAACCGCAGATACGCAGTATTTT CASSPTADTQYF
TRBJ2-3 TRBD2 TRBV7-9 . TGTGCCAGCAGCGAAAGTGCGACTAGCGGGAGCACAGATACGCAGTATTTT CASSESATSGSTDTQYF
TRBJ2-1 TRBD2 TRBV12-3/TRBV12-4 many TGTGCCAGCAGTTTACGCGGACTAGCGGGACCAAATGAGCAGTTCTTC CASSLRGLAGPNEQFF
TRBJ2-7 . TRBV20-1 many TGCAGTGCTAGAGATCTGGACGCCTCCTACGAGCAGTACTTC CSARDLDASYEQYF
TRBJ2-1 . TRBV12-3/TRBV12-4 many TGTGCCAGCAGTTTAATGGCCTACAATGAGCAGTTCTTC CASSLMAYNEQFF
TRBJ2-2 . TRBV7-9 . TGTGCCACCTATTGGGGCCTCACCGGGGAGCTGTTTTTT CATYWGLTGELFF